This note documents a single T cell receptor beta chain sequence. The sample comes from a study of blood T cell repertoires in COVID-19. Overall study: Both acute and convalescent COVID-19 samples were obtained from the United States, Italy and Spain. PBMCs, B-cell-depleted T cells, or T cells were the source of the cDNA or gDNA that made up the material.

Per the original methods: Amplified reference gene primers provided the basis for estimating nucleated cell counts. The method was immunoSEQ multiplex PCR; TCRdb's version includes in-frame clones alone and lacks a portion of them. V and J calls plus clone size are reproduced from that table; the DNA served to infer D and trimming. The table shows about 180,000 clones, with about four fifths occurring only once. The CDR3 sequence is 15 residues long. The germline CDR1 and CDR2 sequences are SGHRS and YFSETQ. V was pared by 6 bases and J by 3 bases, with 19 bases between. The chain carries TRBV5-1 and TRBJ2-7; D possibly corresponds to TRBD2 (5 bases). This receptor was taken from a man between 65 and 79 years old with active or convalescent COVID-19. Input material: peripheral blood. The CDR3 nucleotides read TGCGCCAGCAAAGGCGGAACCGCGGCGGGCTACGAGCAGTACTTC. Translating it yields CASKGGTAAGYEQYF.